This TCR beta chain was profiled in a study of cytomegalovirus exposure and HLA in healthy donors. A single count supports this clone. This CDR3 has 15 residues. Trimming removed 5 bases from V and 5 bases from J; junction bases left unmatched: 6. Germline-derived CDR1 and CDR2 are SGHAT and FQNNGV. Use of 60 Vbeta and 13 Jbeta primers characterized the PCR. Sequenced by immunoSEQ multiplex PCR; TCRdb stores in-frame clones only, minus some. The top ten clones hold approximately 3.7% of a sample with around 100,000 clones, roughly 80% of them seen once. The chain carries TRBV11-2 and TRBJ2-7; TRBD2 agrees at 13 bases. Sequencing was carried out using PBMCs. The clonotype comes from a man between 45 and 60 years old in good health and CMV-seropositive. The CDR3 nucleotides are TGTGCCAGCAGCCCAAGACTAGCGGGAGGCCACGAGCAGTACTTC. It translates to CASSPRLAGGHEQYF.